These T cell receptor beta chains were read from a single sample in a study of shared clonotypes between healthy human individuals. Generated by immunoSEQ multiplex PCR, the TCRdb table keeps only in-frame clones and is missing some. The sample contains some 350,000 clones, approximately 74% of which appear only once. Source material: memory CD4+ T cells sorted from blood. These receptors all come from a man younger than 45 in good health. Each CDR3 is given with its conserved first and last residue. The order of the fields is CDR3 length, V gene, clone size, J gene, D gene, CDR3 DNA, CDR3 protein. A D gene is named only where the DNA matches it firmly. Clone size is stated in some rows and not others, as once, few, many or a class when expanded.

17,TRBV5-1,NA,TRBJ2-7,TRBD2,TGCGCCAGCAGCTTGGGAGTCACTAGCGGGAGAATTTGGGAGCAGTACTTC,CASSLGVTSGRIWEQYF
13,TRBV6-4,once,TRBJ2-1,NA,TGTGCCAGCAGTGACGGGGCGGAGAATGAGCAGTTCTTC,CASSDGAENEQFF
15,TRBV15,many,TRBJ1-2,NA,TGTGCCACCAGCAGAGATTACCAGGGCGGCTATGGCTACACCTTC,CATSRDYQGGYGYTF
17,TRBV5-1,NA,TRBJ2-6,NA,TGCGCCAGCAGCTTGTCACCGCCTGGCTCTGGGGCCAACGTCCTGACTTTC,CASSLSPPGSGANVLTF
11,TRBV6-6,once,TRBJ2-7,TRBD1,TGTGCCAGCGGACAGGGGGGCGAGCAGTACTTC,CASGQGGEQYF
12,TRBV5-8,NA,TRBJ2-3,NA,TGTGCCAGCAGAGCTATCGCAGATACGCAGTATTTT,CASRAIADTQYF
15,TRBV6-5,NA,TRBJ2-7,NA,TGTGCCATCTATGGCCCCGGAGGTGCCACCTACGAGCAGTACTTC,CAIYGPGGATYEQYF
14,TRBV15,few,TRBJ1-1,TRBD1,TGTGCCACCAGCAGAGCCGGACAGGGGACTGAAGCTTTCTTT,CATSRAGQGTEAFF
14,TRBV9,NA,TRBJ1-3,NA,TGTGCCAGCAGCTTTGGGTCCTCTGGAAACACCATATATTTT,CASSFGSSGNTIYF
15,TRBV27,NA,TRBJ2-7,NA,TGTGCCAGCAGTTTAAAGGCGGGACACAACTACGAGCAGTACTTC,CASSLKAGHNYEQYF
14,TRBV18,NA,TRBJ2-5,NA,TGTGCCAGCTCACCACCGTTCGAAGAAGAGACCCAGTACTTC,CASSPPFEEETQYF
14,TRBV5-6,NA,TRBJ2-7,TRBD1,TGTGCCAGCAGCTTGCTGACAGGGAGAAACGAGCAGTACTTC,CASSLLTGRNEQYF
15,TRBV27,many,TRBJ1-2,NA,TGTGCCAGCCGACCCCCCACCGGCGCTAACTATGGCTACACCTTC,CASRPPTGANYGYTF
16,TRBV5-1,NA,TRBJ2-7,TRBD1,TGCGCCAGCAGCTTGCAGGGACAGGGAATCTCCTACGAGCAGTACTTC,CASSLQGQGISYEQYF
12,TRBV6-6,NA,TRBJ2-7,NA,TGTGCCAGCAGTTCGCCCGCGGGCGAGCAGTACTTC,CASSSPAGEQYF
16,TRBV7-9,many,TRBJ2-2,NA,TGTGCCAGCAGCCTACTAGGACAGACGAACACCGGGGAGCTGTTTTTT,CASSLLGQTNTGELFF
16,TRBV14,NA,TRBJ2-7,TRBD1,TGTGCCAGCAGCCGCTCGGGACAGCGAATTCCCTACGAGCAGTACTTC,CASSRSGQRIPYEQYF
13,TRBV14,NA,TRBJ1-5,NA,TGTGCCAGCAGCCCCGGGGTGAACCAGCCCCAGCATTTT,CASSPGVNQPQHF
16,TRBV12-5,NA,TRBJ2-5,TRBD2,TGTGCTAGTGGTTTGGGGCTAGCGGGATTCCAAGAGACCCAGTACTTC,CASGLGLAGFQETQYF
17,TRBV9,NA,TRBJ2-2,NA,TGTGCCAGCAGCCCGAAGGGCGGCCCTTCGAACACCGGGGAGCTGTTTTTT,CASSPKGGPSNTGELFF
16,TRBV2,NA,TRBJ2-6,NA,TGTGCCAGCTGTCAGGGGTATGGCTCTGGGGCCAACGTCCTGACTTTC,CASCQGYGSGANVLTF
14,TRBV2,NA,TRBJ1-5,NA,TGTGCCAGCAGAGCCGCGGGGAGCTATCAGCCCCAGCATTTT,CASRAAGSYQPQHF
13,TRBV6-1,NA,TRBJ1-2,NA,TGTGCCAGCAGTGATCCAGGCTCTTATGGCTACACCTTC,CASSDPGSYGYTF
14,TRBV6-1,few,TRBJ2-1,TRBD1,TGTGCCAGCATCGGAAAGGGGGCCCACAATGAGCAGTTCTTC,CASIGKGAHNEQFF
19,TRBV7-2,NA,TRBJ2-7,TRBD2,TGTGCCAGCAGCTTACTGGACGGTAGCGGGAGGACCTTCTCCTACGAGCAGTACTTC,CASSLLDGSGRTFSYEQYF
16,TRBV15,few,TRBJ1-1,TRBD1,TGTGCCACCAGCCGAGGACAGGGACTGGTGAACACTGAAGCTTTCTTT,CATSRGQGLVNTEAFF
13,TRBV7-2,NA,TRBJ1-1,NA,TGTGCCAGCAGCTTACACACGGACACTGAAGCTTTCTTT,CASSLHTDTEAFF
15,TRBV5-1,NA,TRBJ2-5,NA,TGCGCCAGCTTTTTGAGGGGAGACTTCCAAGAGACCCAGTACTTC,CASFLRGDFQETQYF
19,TRBV7-2,NA,TRBJ2-6,TRBD1,TGTGCCAGCAGCCCCAAGGGACAGGGTACTCTTTCTGGGGCCAACGTCCTGACTTTC,CASSPKGQGTLSGANVLTF
19,TRBV19,many,TRBJ2-3,NA,TGTGCCAGTAGTATGCCCAACCCGGGAAAGGGGACGGTGAGAGATACGCAGTATTTT,CASSMPNPGKGTVRDTQYF
14,TRBV28,few,TRBJ2-3,NA,TGTGCCAGCAGTTTAGCTAGCTTTGACGATACGCAGTATTTT,CASSLASFDDTQYF
15,TRBV30,once,TRBJ2-3,NA,TGTGCCTGGAGGGTGGGGTGGGGCCGCACAGATACGCAGTATTTT,CAWRVGWGRTDTQYF
15,TRBV6-5,few,TRBJ2-1,NA,TGTGCCAGCAGGCAATCGGCTTACTCCTACAATGAGCAGTTCTTC,CASRQSAYSYNEQFF
15,TRBV15,once,TRBJ1-2,TRBD1,TGTGCCACCTCGACAGGGGGTTCCGATAACTATGGCTACACCTTC,CATSTGGSDNYGYTF
15,TRBV6-5,NA,TRBJ2-2,TRBD1,TGTGCCACCCCCCTGGGACAGGTGGAGTGCGGGGAGCTGTTTTTT,CATPLGQVECGELFF
15,TRBV4-3,NA,TRBJ2-7,TRBD1,TGCGCCAGCAGCCAAAATGCCAGGGGGTCCTACGAGCAGTACTTC,CASSQNARGSYEQYF
11,TRBV28,NA,TRBJ2-1,NA,TGTGCCAGCAGTCCACGAAATGAGCAGTTCTTC,CASSPRNEQFF
14,TRBV2,few,TRBJ1-3,NA,TGTGCCAGCAGTGAAGCGGGCTTAGGAAACACCATATATTTT,CASSEAGLGNTIYF
11,TRBV20-1,few,TRBJ2-3,NA,TGCAGTGCTAGCAGAACAGATACGCAGTATTTT,CSASRTDTQYF
14,TRBV6-4,NA,TRBJ2-3,NA,TGTGCCAGCAGTGCAGGAATCCTCTCGAATACGCAGTATTTT,CASSAGILSNTQYF
13,TRBV14,NA,TRBJ2-7,NA,TGTGCCAGCAACCAAGGAGTAGTATACGAGCAGTACTTC,CASNQGVVYEQYF
15,TRBV2,once,TRBJ1-2,NA,TGTGCCAGCAGTGAAGCAAGAGTCAGGGCGAATGGCTACACCTTC,CASSEARVRANGYTF
13,TRBV19,NA,TRBJ1-2,NA,TGTGCCAGTAGTATCGGATCTAACTATGGCTACACCTTC,CASSIGSNYGYTF
14,TRBV2,NA,TRBJ2-3,NA,TGTGCCAGCAGTGAACAGGGGGGTAGAGATACGCAGTATTTT,CASSEQGGRDTQYF
17,TRBV5-8,once,TRBJ2-1,TRBD2,TGTGCCAGCAGTACCGGGACTAGCGGGAGTTCCTACAATGAGCAGTTCTTC,CASSTGTSGSSYNEQFF
18,TRBV19,NA,TRBJ2-1,TRBD2,TGTGCCACCCACGGGACTAGCGGGATACTAAGCTCCTACAATGAGCAGTTCTTC,CATHGTSGILSSYNEQFF
17,TRBV5-6,NA,TRBJ2-7,NA,TGTGCCAGCAGCTTGGCGCAGGGCTACAGGGTCGCCTACGAGCAGTACTTC,CASSLAQGYRVAYEQYF
14,TRBV27,NA,TRBJ2-7,NA,TGTGCCAGCAGTTTGCTTGGGGGATCCTACGAGCAGTACTTC,CASSLLGGSYEQYF
15,TRBV5-4,NA,TRBJ2-7,TRBD2,TGTGCCAGCAGCCCGGGACTAGGTATTTCCTACGAGCAGTACTTC,CASSPGLGISYEQYF